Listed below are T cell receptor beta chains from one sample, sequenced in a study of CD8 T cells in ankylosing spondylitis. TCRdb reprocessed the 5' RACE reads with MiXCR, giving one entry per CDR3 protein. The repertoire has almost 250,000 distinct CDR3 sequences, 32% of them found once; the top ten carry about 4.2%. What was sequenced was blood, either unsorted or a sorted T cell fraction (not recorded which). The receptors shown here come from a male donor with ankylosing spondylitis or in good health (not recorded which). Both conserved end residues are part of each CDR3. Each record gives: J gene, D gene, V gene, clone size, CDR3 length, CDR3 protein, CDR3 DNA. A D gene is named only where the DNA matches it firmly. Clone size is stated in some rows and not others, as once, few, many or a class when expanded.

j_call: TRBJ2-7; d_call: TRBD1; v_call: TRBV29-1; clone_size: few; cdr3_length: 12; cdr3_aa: CSAGQGAGEQYF; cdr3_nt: TGCAGCGCCGGACAGGGGGCTGGCGAGCAGTACTTC
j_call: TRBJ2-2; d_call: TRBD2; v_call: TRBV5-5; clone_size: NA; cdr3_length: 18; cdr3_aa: CASSSPFAGGVYTGELFF; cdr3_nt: TGTGCCAGCAGCTCCCCCTTCGCGGGGGGGGTGTACACCGGGGAGCTGTTTTTT
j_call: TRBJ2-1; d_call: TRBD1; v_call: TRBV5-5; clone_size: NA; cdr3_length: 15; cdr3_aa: CASSLTTGGYNEQFF; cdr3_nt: TGTGCCAGCAGCTTGACGACAGGGGGCTACAATGAGCAGTTCTTC
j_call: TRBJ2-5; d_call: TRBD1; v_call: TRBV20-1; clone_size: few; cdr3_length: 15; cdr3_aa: CSARPGALGGETQYF; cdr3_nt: TGCAGTGCTAGACCAGGTGCCTTAGGGGGCGAGACCCAGTACTTC
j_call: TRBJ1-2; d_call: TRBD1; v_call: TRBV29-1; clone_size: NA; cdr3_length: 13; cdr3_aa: CSAERTGHYGYTF; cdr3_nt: TGCAGCGCCGAAAGGACAGGACACTATGGCTACACCTTC
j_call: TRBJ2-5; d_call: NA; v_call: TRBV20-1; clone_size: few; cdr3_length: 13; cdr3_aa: CSASTTRQETQYF; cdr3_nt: TGCAGTGCAAGCACGACTAGGCAGGAGACCCAGTACTTC
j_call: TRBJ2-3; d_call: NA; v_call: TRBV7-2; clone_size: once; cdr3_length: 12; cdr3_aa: CASSYRLDTQYF; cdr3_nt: TGTGCCAGCAGTTACCGTTTGGATACGCAGTATTTT
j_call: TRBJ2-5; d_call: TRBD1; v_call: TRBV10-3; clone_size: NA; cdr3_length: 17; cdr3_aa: CAISEKGQGIVRETQYF; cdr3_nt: TGTGCCATCAGTGAGAAGGGACAGGGGATCGTTAGGGAGACCCAGTACTTC
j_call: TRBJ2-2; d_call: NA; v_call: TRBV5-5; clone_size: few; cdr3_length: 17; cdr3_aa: CASSFATVRSNTGELFF; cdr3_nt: TGTGCCAGCAGCTTCGCCACAGTTCGATCGAACACCGGGGAGCTGTTTTTT
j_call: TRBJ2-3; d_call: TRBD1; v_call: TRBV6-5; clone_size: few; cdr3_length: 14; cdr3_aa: CASSYSDRGHTQYF; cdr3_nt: TGTGCCAGCAGTTACTCGGACAGGGGTCACACGCAGTATTTT
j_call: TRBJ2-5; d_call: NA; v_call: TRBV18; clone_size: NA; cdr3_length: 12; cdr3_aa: CASSPDLETQYF; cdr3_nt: TGTGCCAGCTCACCCGATCTCGAGACCCAGTACTTC
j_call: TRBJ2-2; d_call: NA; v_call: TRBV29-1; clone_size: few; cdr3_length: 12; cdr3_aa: CSGQIPTGELFF; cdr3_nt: TGCAGCGGACAGATCCCCACCGGGGAGCTGTTTTTT
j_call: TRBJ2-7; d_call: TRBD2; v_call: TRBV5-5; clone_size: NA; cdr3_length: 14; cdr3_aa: CASSISGGTYEQYF; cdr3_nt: TGTGCCAGCAGCATTAGCGGGGGGACCTACGAGCAGTACTTC
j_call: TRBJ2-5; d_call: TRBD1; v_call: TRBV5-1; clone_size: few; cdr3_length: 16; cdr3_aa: CASRRSPADREETQYF; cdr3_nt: TGCGCCAGCAGAAGAAGCCCTGCGGACAGGGAAGAGACCCAGTACTTC
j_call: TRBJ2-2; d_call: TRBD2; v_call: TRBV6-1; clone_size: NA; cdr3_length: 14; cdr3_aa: CASSRGGATGELFF; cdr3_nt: TGTGCCAGCAGTCGCGGGGGGGCCACCGGGGAGCTGTTTTTT
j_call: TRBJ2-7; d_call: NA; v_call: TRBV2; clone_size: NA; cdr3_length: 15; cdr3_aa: CASSEASRATYEQYF; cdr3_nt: TGTGCCAGCAGTGAAGCGTCGAGGGCTACCTACGAGCAGTACTTC
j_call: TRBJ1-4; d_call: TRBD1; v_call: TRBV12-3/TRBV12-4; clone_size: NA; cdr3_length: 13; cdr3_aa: CASSLGQGEKLFF; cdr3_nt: TGTGCCAGCTCCCTGGGACAGGGGGAAAAACTGTTTTTT
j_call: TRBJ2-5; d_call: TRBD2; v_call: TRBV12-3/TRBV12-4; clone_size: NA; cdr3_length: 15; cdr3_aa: CASSAEAGGPETQYF; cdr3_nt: TGTGCCAGCAGTGCGGAAGCGGGGGGCCCGGAGACCCAGTACTTC
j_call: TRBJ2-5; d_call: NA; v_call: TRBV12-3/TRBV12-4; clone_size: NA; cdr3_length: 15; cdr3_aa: CASSLDGGPGETQYF; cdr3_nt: TGTGCCAGCAGTTTAGACGGGGGGCCCGGAGAGACCCAGTACTTC
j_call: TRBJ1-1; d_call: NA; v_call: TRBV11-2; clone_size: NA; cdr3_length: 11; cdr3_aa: CASSQNTEAFF; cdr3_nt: TGTGCCAGCAGCCAGAACACTGAAGCTTTCTTT
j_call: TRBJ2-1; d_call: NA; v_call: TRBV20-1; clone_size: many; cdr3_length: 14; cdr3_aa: CSQAAGEGYNEQFF; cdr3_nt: TGCAGCCAGGCCGCAGGGGAGGGGTACAATGAGCAGTTCTTC
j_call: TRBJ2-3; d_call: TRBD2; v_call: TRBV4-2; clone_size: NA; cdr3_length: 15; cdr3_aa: CASSHKSGDTDTQYF; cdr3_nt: TGTGCCAGCAGCCACAAAAGCGGGGACACAGATACGCAGTATTTT
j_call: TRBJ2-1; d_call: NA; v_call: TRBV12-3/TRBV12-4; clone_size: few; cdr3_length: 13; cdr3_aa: CASSRSSRGGKFF; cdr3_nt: TGTGCCAGCAGTCGCTCTTCGAGGGGGGGCAAGTTCTTC
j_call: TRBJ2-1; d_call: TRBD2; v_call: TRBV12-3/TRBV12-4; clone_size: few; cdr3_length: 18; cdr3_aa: CASSLNSWEGTSYNEQFF; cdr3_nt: TGTGCCAGCAGTTTAAACTCTTGGGAGGGAACGTCCTACAATGAGCAGTTCTTC
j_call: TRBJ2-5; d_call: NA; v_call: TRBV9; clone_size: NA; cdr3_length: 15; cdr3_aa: CASSVGDQPGHTQYF; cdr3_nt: TGTGCCAGCAGCGTAGGAGACCAACCTGGGCACACCCAGTACTTC
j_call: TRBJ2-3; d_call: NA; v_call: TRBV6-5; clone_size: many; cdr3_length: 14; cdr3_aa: CASSYSGSPDTQYF; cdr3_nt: TGTGCCAGCAGTTACTCGGGCAGCCCAGATACGCAGTATTTT
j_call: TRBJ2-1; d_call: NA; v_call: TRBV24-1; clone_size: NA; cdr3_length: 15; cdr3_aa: CATSDYKGGGDEQFF; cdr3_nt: TGTGCCACCAGTGATTATAAGGGAGGCGGCGATGAGCAGTTCTTC
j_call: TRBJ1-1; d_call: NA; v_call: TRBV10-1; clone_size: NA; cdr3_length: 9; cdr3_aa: CASTSEAFF; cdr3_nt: TGCGCCAGCACGAGTGAAGCTTTCTTT
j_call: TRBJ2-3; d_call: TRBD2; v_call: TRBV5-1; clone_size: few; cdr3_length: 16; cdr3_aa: CASSLRTSGYTDTQYF; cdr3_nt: TGCGCCAGCAGCTTGAGGACTAGCGGGTACACAGATACGCAGTATTTT
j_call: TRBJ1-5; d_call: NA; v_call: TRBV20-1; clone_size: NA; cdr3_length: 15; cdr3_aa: CSALRDPLVNQPQHF; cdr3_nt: TGCAGTGCGCTCCGGGACCCACTGGTGAATCAGCCCCAGCATTTT
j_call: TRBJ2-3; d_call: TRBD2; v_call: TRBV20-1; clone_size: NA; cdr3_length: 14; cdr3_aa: CSASGGEFGDTQYF; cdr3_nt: TGCAGTGCTAGCGGGGGGGAGTTTGGAGATACGCAGTATTTT